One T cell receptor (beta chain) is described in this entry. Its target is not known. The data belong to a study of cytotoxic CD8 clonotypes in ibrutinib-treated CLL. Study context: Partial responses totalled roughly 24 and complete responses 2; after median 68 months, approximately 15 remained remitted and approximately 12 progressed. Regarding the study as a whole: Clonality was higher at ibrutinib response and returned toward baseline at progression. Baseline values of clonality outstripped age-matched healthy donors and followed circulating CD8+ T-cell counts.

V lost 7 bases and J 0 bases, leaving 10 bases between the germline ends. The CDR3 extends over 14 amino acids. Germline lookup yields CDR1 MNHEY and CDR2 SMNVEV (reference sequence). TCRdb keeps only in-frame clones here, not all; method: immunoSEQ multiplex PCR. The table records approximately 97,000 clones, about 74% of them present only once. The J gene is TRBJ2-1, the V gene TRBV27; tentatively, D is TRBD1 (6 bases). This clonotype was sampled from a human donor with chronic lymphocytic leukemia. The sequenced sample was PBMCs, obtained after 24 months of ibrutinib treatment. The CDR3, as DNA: TGTGCCAGCACTACAGGGAGCTCCTACAATGAGCAGTTCTTC. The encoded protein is CASTTGSSYNEQFF.